Sequencing of this TCR beta chain was carried out in a study of identical twins. General study points: It was possible that invariant MAIT and iNKT cells partly confounded the zero-insertion analyses. Twin sharing of out-of-frame TCR alpha was underestimated by models in monozygotic pairs.

Germline CDR1 and CDR2: SEHNR and FQNEAQ (reference sequence). V was shortened by 1 base and J by 6 bases, with 8 bases between the two germline ends. The CDR3 covers 13 residues. Through template switching, a universal primer site was introduced, and the cDNA contained unique molecular identifiers. Each CDR3 protein gets one entry after TCRdb re-called the 5' RACE reads with MiXCR. The sample holds approximately 220,000 distinct CDR3 sequences, less than 10% seen once. Of note for this clonotype: The antigen remains undetermined.

The chain links TRBV7-9 to TRBJ2-3; D is unresolved. This clonotype was sampled from a woman under 30 in good health. The sequenced sample consisted of memory (CD45RO+) T cells sorted from blood. This CDR3 is CASSLGAPDTQYF. Here the CDR3 DNA reads TGTGCCAGCAGCTTAGGGGCTCCCGATACGCAGTATTTT.